This T cell receptor (beta chain) emerged from a study of T cell responses to AZD1222 COVID-19 vaccine. To note about this clone: Its antigen is unidentified.

V dropped 2 bases and J dropped 4 bases, with 18 bases sitting between them. This CDR3 region has 16 residues. CDR1 and CDR2 from the germline V gene are LGHNA and YSLEER. This table comes from immunoSEQ multiplex PCR, and its TCRdb copy is limited to in-frame clones, with some not included. The table lists 80,000 to 95,000 clones, roughly 90% of them singletons, with around 4.5% in the top ten. Whole-study findings and limits: Donors were mostly white British, more females; clonal diversity possibly underestimated.

The chain joins TRBV4-3 to TRBJ2-7; unclear D gene. The specimen comprised peripheral blood, sampled on day 0 of MenACWY control vaccination. The receptor was derived from an adult in good health. CDR3 nucleotides: TGCGCCAGCAGCCAACGGTTTGCGCGAAGTGGTTACGAGCAGTACTTC. It codes for CASSQRFARSGYEQYF.